This T cell receptor beta chain was recovered during a study of shared T cell receptors in the human thymus. This CDR3 region has 11 residues. Germline loops: CDR1 DFQATT, CDR2 SNEGSKA (reference sequence). V lost 3 bases to trimming and J lost 12 bases, with 12 bases between them. Using immunoSEQ multiplex PCR, the repertoire was profiled, and TCRdb retains in-frame clones only, with some absent. The sample has 720,000 or so clones; approximately 83% are singletons. These data were likewise used in another study, on human thymus T cells. That report notes: From resections taken during corrective heart surgery, the thymus tissue was obtained.

The source of this sequence is a girl under three years old with a congenital heart defect. The specimen sequenced was thymocytes. The chain recombines TRBV20-1 with TRBJ2-1; no clear D. As DNA, the CDR3 is TGCAGTGCTAGTCTCGTCAGTACGCAGTTCTTC. This gives the protein CSASLVSTQFF.